These 29 T cell receptor beta chains share one sample of origin, sequenced in a study of CD8 T cells in ankylosing spondylitis. One entry per CDR3 protein, called by TCRdb with MiXCR from the 5' RACE reads. The sample contains roughly 200,000 distinct CDR3 sequences, about a quarter of which appear only once. The sequenced sample consisted of blood, either unsorted or a sorted T cell fraction (not recorded which). The receptors were sampled from a male donor with ankylosing spondylitis or in good health (not recorded which).

This clonotype was detected ten times or more. The DNA of the CDR3 is TGTGCCAGCAGTTTTAAGGATCACACCGGGGAGCTGTTTTTT. It encodes CASSFKDHTGELFF. The J gene is TRBJ2-2, the V gene TRBV12-3 or TRBV12-4; D unclear. There are 14 residues in the CDR3. The V end lost 3 bases, the J end lost 3 bases, and 8 bases lay between the germline ends.

The rearrangement joins TRBV12-3 or TRBV12-4 to TRBJ1-1; D unclear. Deletions cut 2 bases from V and 0 bases from J, with 10 bases between. CDR3 size: 15 residues. The CDR3 sequence is CASSLTVPMNTEAFF. In nucleotides, the CDR3 is TGTGCCAGCAGTTTAACAGTCCCCATGAACACTGAAGCTTTCTTT.

V usage is TRBV14 and J usage is TRBJ1-4; TRBD1 matches at 8 bases. V lost 4 bases to trimming and J lost 3 bases; unmatched junction nucleotides: 10. The CDR3 consists of 17 residues. Germline assignment: CDR1 SGHDN and CDR2 FVKESK. The CDR3 here is CASSLNTPGQANEKLFF. CDR3 sequence (DNA): TGTGCCAGCAGCCTCAACACTCCGGGACAGGCTAATGAAAAACTGTTTTTT.

V and J are TRBV12-3 or TRBV12-4 and TRBJ1-1; 7 positions agree with TRBD1. The junction had 7 bases not matched to a gene; V was cut back by 3 bases and J by 0 bases. The CDR3 has 16 residues. CDR3 in DNA: TGTGCCAGCAGTTTGTACAGGGGAAGAATGAACACTGAAGCTTTCTTT. Translated, it gives CASSLYRGRMNTEAFF.

This clonotype was counted ten times or more. The CDR3 here is CASSLGAEETQYF. CDR3 nucleotide sequence: TGCGCCAGCAGCTTGGGGGCAGAAGAGACCCAGTACTTC. The chain joins TRBV5-1 to TRBJ2-5; D not certain. In germline, CDR1 is SGHRS, CDR2 YFSETQ. Trimming removed 0 bases at V and 3 bases at J, with 6 bases between. The length of the CDR3 is 13 residues.

This clonotype was seen many times. CDR3 in amino acids: CASTRDGPYEQYF. Here the CDR3 DNA reads TGTGCCAGCACCCGGGACGGGCCCTACGAGCAGTACTTC. The rearrangement joins TRBV12-3 or TRBV12-4 to TRBJ2-7; tentatively, D is TRBD1 or TRBD2 (5 bases each). The V end lost 7 bases, the J end lost 2 bases, and 12 bases lay between the germline ends. The CDR3 totals 13 residues.

The chain uses TRBV7-9 and TRBJ2-1, with D possibly TRBD2 on 5 matching bases. The germline V gene has CDR1 SEHNR and CDR2 FQNEAQ (reference sequence). V was shortened by 5 bases and J by 9 bases, with 14 bases between the two germline ends. The CDR3 consists of 13 residues. The CDR3 sequence: CASSLDGVGEQFF. DNA for the CDR3: TGTGCCAGCAGCCTCGACGGGGTGGGTGAGCAGTTCTTC.

The rearrangement links TRBV20-1 to TRBJ1-4; D ambiguous. V was pared by 0 bases and J by 0 bases, with 5 bases between. Germline V lookup: CDR1 DFQATT, CDR2 SNEGSKA (reference sequence). The CDR3 sequence is 14 residues long. As DNA, the CDR3 is TGCAGTGCTAGAGAGACCGCAACTAATGAAAAACTGTTTTTT. It codes for CSARETATNEKLFF.

This clonotype was counted many times. The chain employs TRBV5-1 and TRBJ2-5; 8 nucleotides agree with TRBD2. V dropped 6 bases and J dropped 4; count of bases not matched to a gene: 11. CDR3 length equals 15 residues. Germline V gives CDR1 SGHRS, CDR2 YFSETQ. CDR3: CASNSGTSVSETQYF. The CDR3 region has the DNA TGCGCCAGCAATTCAGGGACTAGTGTATCAGAGACCCAGTACTTC.

This clonotype was counted ten times or more. The chain employs TRBV10-3 and TRBJ1-1, with no clear D. The CDR3 totals 11 residues. Germline V gives CDR1 ENHRY, CDR2 SYGVKD. V was pared by 3 bases and J by 7 bases, with 6 bases between. The CDR3: CAISEKGEAFF. CDR3 in DNA: TGTGCCATCAGTGAAAAGGGTGAAGCTTTCTTT.

This clonotype was seen ten or more times. This chain links TRBV10-3 with TRBJ2-2, with TRBD1 identical over 10 bases. J lost 2 bases, V lost 4 bases, and 7 bases had no gene match. Germline lookup yields CDR1 ENHRY and CDR2 SYGVKD. The CDR3 is 17 residues long. CDR3 in amino acids: CAISGQGASPNTGELFF. Here the CDR3 DNA reads TGTGCCATCAGTGGACAGGGGGCGAGTCCCAACACCGGGGAGCTGTTTTTT.

The V gene is TRBV7-2, the J gene TRBJ1-5; D remains unclear. CDR1 is SGHTA, CDR2 FQGNSA, per germline. This CDR3 is built from 13 residues. Trimming shortened V by 6 bases and J by 4 bases, and 10 bases separated the two germline ends. The CDR3 is CASSPQPNQPQHF. The CDR3 DNA follows: TGTGCCAGCAGTCCACAGCCTAATCAGCCCCAGCATTTT.

This clonotype showed up just once. This sequence joins TRBV24-1 and TRBJ2-3; TRBD2 might be the D (5 bases). The CDR3 is 15 residues long. Looked up from germline, CDR1 is KGHDR and CDR2 is SFDVKD. The germline V and J ends were trimmed by 4 bases and 0 bases, with 10 bases remaining between them. The CDR3 region has the DNA TGTGCCACCAGTGACCCCGGGATGAGCACAGATACGCAGTATTTT. Protein: CATSDPGMSTDTQYF.

The V gene is TRBV6-1, the J gene TRBJ1-1; 8 bases fit TRBD1. The germline CDR1 and CDR2 sequences are MNHNS and SASEGT. This CDR3 has 13 amino acids. J was trimmed by 0 bases and V by 10 bases; bases with no gene match: 4. The CDR3 here is CAIQDRVNTEAFF. The CDR3 DNA follows: TGTGCCATTCAGGACAGGGTGAACACTGAAGCTTTCTTT.

The V gene is TRBV7-3, the J gene TRBJ2-1; 7 nucleotides line up with TRBD2. Germline V gives CDR1 SGHTA, CDR2 FQGTGA. The V gene end was trimmed by 0 bases and the J gene end by 6 bases; junction bases not matched to a gene: 8. CDR3 length: 16 residues. The chain's CDR3 is CASSLTGLSSANEQFF. For the CDR3, the DNA is TGTGCCAGCAGCTTAACGGGACTATCCTCAGCCAATGAGCAGTTCTTC.

V is TRBV24-1 and J is TRBJ2-1; 7 bases match TRBD2. There are 16 residues in the CDR3. CDR1 is KGHDR and CDR2 is SFDVKD in the germline V gene. Trimming at V came to 4 bases and at J to 6 bases, leaving 11 bases not matched to a gene. CDR3 in DNA: TGTGCCACCAGTGAAAGAGCGGGAAGTTTCTCCAATGAGCAGTTCTTC. This sequence encodes CATSERAGSFSNEQFF.

This clonotype was counted at least ten times. The CDR3 spells CASSQEVRRRQYF. The DNA of the CDR3 is TGTGCCAGCAGCCAAGAGGTCAGGAGGCGGCAGTACTTC. V gene TRBV3-1 combines with J gene TRBJ2-7; D possibly corresponds to TRBD2 (5 bases). Germline lookup yields CDR1 LGHDT and CDR2 YNNKEL (reference sequence). The length of the CDR3 is 13 residues. Trimming removed 0 bases at V and 9 bases at J, with 12 bases between.

This clonotype was seen at least ten times. V usage is TRBV20-1 and J usage is TRBJ1-1; no reliable D call. The CDR3 has 13 residues. V lost 7 bases, J lost 0 bases, and 12 bases lay in between. Germline lookup yields CDR1 DFQATT and CDR2 SNEGSKA (reference sequence). The CDR3, as DNA: TGCAGTGGTGTGTCAGCCATGAACACTGAAGCTTTCTTT. Translated: CSGVSAMNTEAFF.

In its sample, this clonotype was seen many times. The V call is TRBV20-1, the J call TRBJ2-7, with 10 bases that match TRBD1. Trimming at V came to 6 bases and at J to 3 bases, leaving 8 bases not matched to a gene. The germline CDR1 and CDR2 sequences are DFQATT and SNEGSKA (reference sequence). The CDR3 extends over 14 amino acids. CDR3 in amino acids: CSAESRDRGYEQYF. The CDR3 nucleotides are TGCAGTGCAGAGAGCAGGGACAGGGGCTACGAGCAGTACTTC.

The chain couples TRBV6-5 to TRBJ2-5; weak D call: TRBD2 (5 bases). The CDR3 consists of 14 residues. From germline, CDR1 is MNHEY and CDR2 SVGAGI. Trimming took off 0 bases at V and 2 bases at J, with 7 bases between the two ends. CDR3 amino acids: CASSYSRLQETQYF. The DNA for the CDR3 is TGTGCCAGCAGTTACTCTCGACTACAAGAGACCCAGTACTTC.

The sample holds many counts of this clonotype. The V call is TRBV20-1, the J call TRBJ2-2, with 12 bases aligning to TRBD1. CDR1 is DFQATT and CDR2 is SNEGSKA in the germline V gene (reference sequence). V lost 5 bases to trimming and J lost 7 bases; unmatched junction nucleotides: 8. CDR3 length: 15 amino acids. The chain's CDR3 is CSALRGQGAGGELFF. CDR3 DNA: TGCAGTGCTTTAAGGGGACAGGGGGCCGGCGGGGAGCTGTTTTTT.

The rearrangement links TRBV5-1 to TRBJ2-1; D unclear. CDR1 SGHRS and CDR2 YFSETQ come from the germline V gene. V lost 4 bases and J lost 10, with 24 bases in between. The CDR3 runs to 16 residues. The CDR3 here is CASSPRPWANDGEQFF. CDR3 DNA: TGCGCCAGCAGCCCTCGTCCTTGGGCTAACGATGGGGAGCAGTTCTTC.

Many counts were recorded for this clonotype. The rearrangement joins TRBV20-1 to TRBJ2-2; 8 bases match TRBD2. This CDR3 spans 16 amino acids. The V gene's germline CDR1 is DFQATT and CDR2 SNEGSKA (reference sequence). CDR3 nucleotide sequence: TGCAGCGCAATCCCAGCGGGAGCACGGATCACCGGGGAGCTGTTTTTT. Amino acid sequence: CSAIPAGARITGELFF.

A note on this clonotype: A much more abundant neighbour one base away suggests this may be a read error. The rearrangement uses TRBV29-1 and TRBJ2-2; 10 nucleotides align to TRBD2. Looked up from germline, CDR1 is SQVTM and CDR2 is ANQGSEA. CDR3 length equals 14 residues. After removal of 6 bases from V and 1 base from J, the junction contained 2 bases not matched to a gene. CDR3 sequence: CSVASGGNTGELFF. In nucleotides, the CDR3 is TGCAGCGTGGCTAGCGGGGGGAACACCGGGGAGCTGTTTTTT.

This chain connects TRBV10-3 to TRBJ2-5, with 7 bases fitting TRBD2. CDR1 ENHRY and CDR2 SYGVKD come from the germline V gene. The CDR3 is 15 amino acids. With V trimmed by 4 bases and J by 4 bases, 9 bases remained unmatched. Written as DNA, the CDR3 is TGTGCCATCAGTGCTTCCAGCGGGATACGAGAGACCCAGTACTTC. It translates to CAISASSGIRETQYF.

This clonotype was seen repeatedly, ten times or more. The CDR3 protein is CASSYPHGGRAGELFF. The CDR3 bases are TGTGCCAGCAGTTACCCCCATGGGGGGCGGGCCGGGGAGCTGTTTTTT. The V gene is TRBV6-5, the J gene TRBJ2-2; D possibly matches TRBD1 or TRBD2 (6 bases each). Germline V CDR1 and CDR2: MNHEY, SVGAGI. V lost 2 bases and J lost 6, with 16 bases in between. The CDR3 sequence is 16 residues long.

The chain employs TRBV11-2 and TRBJ2-5, with D perhaps matching TRBD1 (6 bases). The length of the CDR3 is 18 residues. CDR1 and CDR2 (germline): SGHAT, FQNNGV. The germline V and J ends were trimmed by 5 bases and 4 bases, with 26 bases remaining between them. CDR3 loop: CASSPSPGAGAWGETQYF. The CDR3 bases are TGTGCCAGCAGCCCAAGCCCAGGGGCAGGCGCCTGGGGAGAGACCCAGTACTTC.

The chain uses TRBV27 and TRBJ2-1; D ambiguous. The CDR3 is 14 residues long. With 7 bases removed from V and 5 bases from J, the gap between germline ends came to 15 bases. Germline V lookup: CDR1 MNHEY, CDR2 SMNVEV (reference sequence). DNA of the CDR3: TGTGCCAGCATTGCTAGAAGTGTTCACAATGAGCAGTTCTTC. Encoded protein: CASIARSVHNEQFF.

The rearrangement joins TRBV27 to TRBJ2-3; D is tentatively TRBD1 or TRBD2 (5 bases each). The CDR3 is made up of 13 amino acids. With 6 bases removed from V and 4 bases from J, the gap between germline ends came to 11 bases. Germline CDR1 MNHEY, CDR2 SMNVEV (reference sequence). In nucleotides, the CDR3 is TGTGCCAGCAGGTGGGACGGTTCAGATACGCAGTATTTT. Protein: CASRWDGSDTQYF.